One and the same sample provided the 3 T cell receptor beta chains below, sequenced in a study of T cells after yellow fever vaccination (dated by TCRdb to between 2019 and 2020). Read against the paper, the sample's treatment or condition label means: live attenuated yellow fever vaccine strain. The library was made by 5' RACE. The instrument was an Illumina HiSeq 2500. TCRdb redid the processing of the public reads, applying fastp at Q25 and MiXCR, and retained in-frame beta chains. When rows share a CDR3 protein, they turn into one entry using the most common DNA and genes. The sample table lists approximately 110,000 distinct CDR3 sequences, more than 7.5% of them with a count of one. The ten largest clonotypes hold roughly 27% of the sample. The material sequenced was CD8+ T cells sorted from PBMCs, taken 45 days after the yellow fever booster vaccination. These receptors were collected from a man in his thirties or forties who received the YFV17D yellow fever vaccine.

This clonotype was recorded a few times. V and J are TRBV9 and TRBJ2-7, with a tentative D call TRBD1 (6 bases). Germline values: CDR1 SGDLS, CDR2 YYNGEE. With 3 bases removed from V and 2 bases from J, the gap between germline ends came to 9 bases. The CDR3 is 13 residues long. The CDR3 reads CASSGQDTYEQYF. The DNA of the CDR3 is TGTGCCAGCAGCGGACAGGACACCTACGAGCAGTACTTC.

This clonotype has a count of ten or more. The V gene is TRBV20-1, the J gene TRBJ2-7, with 11 bases matching TRBD2. The CDR3 length is 13 residues. Trimming at V came to 6 bases and at J to 4 bases, leaving 5 bases not matched to a gene. Germline CDR1 is DFQATT and CDR2 is SNEGSKA (reference sequence). CDR3 protein: CSAAGLADYEQYF. CDR3 nucleotides: TGCAGTGCAGCGGGACTAGCGGATTACGAGCAGTACTTC.

This clonotype was seen many times. The chain employs TRBV27 and TRBJ1-4; weak D call: TRBD1 (5 bases). V was shortened by 0 bases and J by 7 bases, with 12 bases between the two germline ends. From germline, CDR1 is MNHEY and CDR2 SMNVEV (reference sequence). This CDR3 is built from 15 residues. This CDR3 is CASSLSSLGGEKLFF. As DNA, the CDR3 is TGTGCCAGCAGTTTATCGAGCCTTGGGGGTGAAAAACTGTTTTTT. The whole variable domain, remainder taken from reference TRBV27 and TRBJ1-4, is EAQVTQNPRYLITVTGKKLTVTCSQNMNHEYMSWYRQDPGLGLRQIYYSMNVEVTDKGDVPEGYKVSRKEKRNFPLILESPSPNQTSLYFCASSLSSLGGEKLFFGSGTQLSVL.